This is a list of T cell receptor beta chains from one sample in a study of T cell responses to AZD1222 COVID-19 vaccine. The repertoire was sequenced with immunoSEQ multiplex PCR; TCRdb's copy has only in-frame clones and lacks some. The data show around 94,000 clones, with around nine tenths seen just once and roughly 4% held by the top ten. This specimen consisted of peripheral blood, obtained on day 0 of AZD1222 vaccination. All receptors come from an adult in good health. The CDR3 runs from the conserved cysteine through the conserved F or W. D genes are given only for firm matches. The listing skips clone size in some rows; elsewhere it reads once, few, many or a size class.

v_gene: TRBV5-1; len: 15; abundance: NA; j_gene: TRBJ1-4; d_gene: NA; CDR3nt: TGCGCCAGCAGCTTGGGTTCTCTGGGGAGTGAAAAACTGTTTTTT; CDR3aa: CASSLGSLGSEKLFF
v_gene: TRBV6-5; len: 15; abundance: NA; j_gene: TRBJ1-6; d_gene: NA; CDR3nt: TGTGCCAGCAGTCCTCCGGGCCGCGGCGGTTCACCCCTCCACTTT; CDR3aa: CASSPPGRGGSPLHF
v_gene: TRBV5-6; len: 15; abundance: NA; j_gene: TRBJ1-2; d_gene: TRBD1; CDR3nt: TGTGCCAGCAGCTTGGTGGGGACAGCGCACTATGGCTACACCTTC; CDR3aa: CASSLVGTAHYGYTF
v_gene: TRBV7-6; len: 13; abundance: once; j_gene: TRBJ1-1; d_gene: NA; CDR3nt: TGTGCCAGCAGCATTACAGAGAACACTGAAGCTTTCTTT; CDR3aa: CASSITENTEAFF
v_gene: TRBV6-1; len: 12; abundance: NA; j_gene: TRBJ1-1; d_gene: NA; CDR3nt: TGTGCCAGCAGTGAAAGGGAAACTGAAGCTTTCTTT; CDR3aa: CASSERETEAFF
v_gene: TRBV7-8; len: 13; abundance: once; j_gene: TRBJ2-1; d_gene: NA; CDR3nt: TGTGCCAGCAGCTTAGTGGGGTCTAATGAGCAGTTCTTC; CDR3aa: CASSLVGSNEQFF
v_gene: TRBV5-6; len: 15; abundance: NA; j_gene: TRBJ2-7; d_gene: NA; CDR3nt: TGTGCCAGCAGCTTAGGTACAGGCGCTTTTTACGAGCAGTACTTC; CDR3aa: CASSLGTGAFYEQYF
v_gene: TRBV19; len: 18; abundance: NA; j_gene: TRBJ2-1; d_gene: TRBD2; CDR3nt: TGTGCCAGTAGTATGGCAGGGACTAGCGGAAGCTCCTACAATGAGCAGTTCTTC; CDR3aa: CASSMAGTSGSSYNEQFF
v_gene: TRBV7-3; len: 14; abundance: NA; j_gene: TRBJ2-5; d_gene: NA; CDR3nt: TGTGCCAGCAGCCAAGGGGGGGTCCAAGAGACCCAGTACTTC; CDR3aa: CASSQGGVQETQYF
v_gene: TRBV5-6; len: 17; abundance: NA; j_gene: TRBJ2-3; d_gene: TRBD2; CDR3nt: TGTGCCAGCAGCCGGGAGGAGTGGGGAACTAGCACAGATACGCAGTATTTT; CDR3aa: CASSREEWGTSTDTQYF
v_gene: TRBV4-1; len: 15; abundance: NA; j_gene: TRBJ1-4; d_gene: TRBD1; CDR3nt: TGCGCCAGCAGCCAAGGGGGACAGGCTAATGAAAAACTGTTTTTT; CDR3aa: CASSQGGQANEKLFF
v_gene: TRBV2; len: 13; abundance: few; j_gene: TRBJ2-3; d_gene: NA; CDR3nt: TGTGCCAGCAGTCGGGCCTACCCAGATACGCAGTATTTT; CDR3aa: CASSRAYPDTQYF
v_gene: TRBV2; len: 13; abundance: NA; j_gene: TRBJ2-5; d_gene: NA; CDR3nt: TGTGCCAGCAGTGAAAGTGGGGCAGAGACCCAGTACTTC; CDR3aa: CASSESGAETQYF
v_gene: TRBV4-1; len: 13; abundance: NA; j_gene: TRBJ1-5; d_gene: NA; CDR3nt: TGCGCCAGCAGCCAGACTCCTAATCAGCCCCAGCATTTT; CDR3aa: CASSQTPNQPQHF
v_gene: TRBV12-3/TRBV12-4; len: 13; abundance: NA; j_gene: TRBJ1-2; d_gene: NA; CDR3nt: TGTGCCAGCAGATTGACACTGAACTATGGCTACACCTTC; CDR3aa: CASRLTLNYGYTF
v_gene: TRBV5-1; len: 12; abundance: NA; j_gene: TRBJ2-7; d_gene: NA; CDR3nt: TGCGCCAGCTCCGACAACTCCTACGAGCAGTACTTC; CDR3aa: CASSDNSYEQYF
v_gene: TRBV9; len: 14; abundance: NA; j_gene: TRBJ2-5; d_gene: NA; CDR3nt: TGTGCCAGCAGCGTATATGGCGTTCAAGAGACCCAGTACTTC; CDR3aa: CASSVYGVQETQYF
v_gene: TRBV7-2; len: 15; abundance: NA; j_gene: TRBJ1-3; d_gene: TRBD1; CDR3nt: TGTGCCAGCACCCGGACAGGGCTTTCTGGAAACACCATATATTTT; CDR3aa: CASTRTGLSGNTIYF
v_gene: TRBV7-3; len: 13; abundance: NA; j_gene: TRBJ2-1; d_gene: TRBD2; CDR3nt: TGTGCCAGCAGCTTAAGGCGGGAGAATGAGCAGTTCTTC; CDR3aa: CASSLRRENEQFF
v_gene: TRBV7-2; len: 14; abundance: NA; j_gene: TRBJ2-5; d_gene: NA; CDR3nt: TGTGCCAGCAGCTTAATCCGGGGTGGAGAGACCCAGTACTTC; CDR3aa: CASSLIRGGETQYF
v_gene: TRBV5-4; len: 12; abundance: few; j_gene: TRBJ2-3; d_gene: NA; CDR3nt: TGTGCCAGCAGCTTGGGGGCAGATACGCAGTATTTT; CDR3aa: CASSLGADTQYF
v_gene: TRBV19; len: 12; abundance: NA; j_gene: TRBJ1-2; d_gene: TRBD1; CDR3nt: TGTGCCAGCCGAGGACAGGGGCGAGGCTACACCTTC; CDR3aa: CASRGQGRGYTF
v_gene: TRBV7-9; len: 15; abundance: few; j_gene: TRBJ2-3; d_gene: NA; CDR3nt: TGTGCCAGCAGCTCGAGACTAGAAGCTACAGATACGCAGTATTTT; CDR3aa: CASSSRLEATDTQYF
v_gene: TRBV7-2; len: 15; abundance: NA; j_gene: TRBJ2-7; d_gene: NA; CDR3nt: TGTGCCAGCAGCTTAGTAAGTCAGGGCTCCTACGAGCAGTACTTC; CDR3aa: CASSLVSQGSYEQYF
v_gene: TRBV10-3; len: 15; abundance: NA; j_gene: TRBJ1-4; d_gene: NA; CDR3nt: TGTGCCATCAGTGACAAACAGGGTGGGGATGAAAAACTGTTTTTT; CDR3aa: CAISDKQGGDEKLFF
v_gene: TRBV11-3; len: 13; abundance: NA; j_gene: TRBJ1-1; d_gene: TRBD1; CDR3nt: TGTGCCAGCAGCCTAACAGGGGGCGCTGAAGCTTTCTTT; CDR3aa: CASSLTGGAEAFF
v_gene: TRBV19; len: 13; abundance: NA; j_gene: TRBJ1-6; d_gene: NA; CDR3nt: TGTGCCAGTAGTATCGCATATAATTCACCCCTCCACTTT; CDR3aa: CASSIAYNSPLHF
v_gene: TRBV21-1; len: 16; abundance: once; j_gene: TRBJ1-4; d_gene: NA; CDR3nt: TGTGCCAGCACCCCACCCACCAGGGGGCGGGTTGAAAAACTGTTTTTT; CDR3aa: CASTPPTRGRVEKLFF
v_gene: TRBV4-1; len: 16; abundance: NA; j_gene: TRBJ1-5; d_gene: NA; CDR3nt: TGCGCCAGCAGCCAAGTGGTACTCTATAGCAATCAGCCCCAGCATTTT; CDR3aa: CASSQVVLYSNQPQHF
v_gene: TRBV12-3/TRBV12-4; len: 13; abundance: once; j_gene: TRBJ1-2; d_gene: NA; CDR3nt: TGTGCCAGCAGTACTCTACTAAGAGGAGGCTACACCTTC; CDR3aa: CASSTLLRGGYTF
v_gene: TRBV18; len: 15; abundance: NA; j_gene: TRBJ1-1; d_gene: NA; CDR3nt: TGTGCCAGCTCACCAAACGGACAGCCGAACACTGAAGCTTTCTTT; CDR3aa: CASSPNGQPNTEAFF
v_gene: TRBV27; len: 11; abundance: NA; j_gene: TRBJ2-3; d_gene: NA; CDR3nt: TGTGCCAGCAGCCCAGGAGGTACGCAGTATTTT; CDR3aa: CASSPGGTQYF
v_gene: TRBV6-5; len: 15; abundance: NA; j_gene: TRBJ1-1; d_gene: TRBD1; CDR3nt: TGTGCCAGCAGTTACTCAGGGGACAGGGACACTGAAGCTTTCTTT; CDR3aa: CASSYSGDRDTEAFF
v_gene: TRBV10-3; len: 14; abundance: few; j_gene: TRBJ1-2; d_gene: TRBD1; CDR3nt: TGTGCCACCTGGGGACAGGGGGTTTACTATGGCTACACCTTC; CDR3aa: CATWGQGVYYGYTF
v_gene: TRBV30; len: 14; abundance: NA; j_gene: TRBJ2-5; d_gene: NA; CDR3nt: TGTGCCTGGAGTATCCCCGACAGGAAAGAGACCCAGTACTTC; CDR3aa: CAWSIPDRKETQYF
v_gene: TRBV2; len: 12; abundance: NA; j_gene: TRBJ1-1; d_gene: NA; CDR3nt: TGTGCCAGCACCCGGACGGAGCAAGAAGCTTTCTTT; CDR3aa: CASTRTEQEAFF
v_gene: TRBV9; len: 15; abundance: NA; j_gene: TRBJ2-5; d_gene: NA; CDR3nt: TGTGCCAGCAGCGCAAGTCCCTTCCGGGGGGAGACCCAGTACTTC; CDR3aa: CASSASPFRGETQYF
v_gene: TRBV5-1; len: 15; abundance: once; j_gene: TRBJ2-1; d_gene: TRBD2; CDR3nt: TGCGCCAGCCGGGGGACGGGGGGCTCCTACAATGAGCAGTTCTTC; CDR3aa: CASRGTGGSYNEQFF
v_gene: TRBV6-2/TRBV6-3; len: 17; abundance: NA; j_gene: TRBJ1-1; d_gene: NA; CDR3nt: TGTGCCAGCAGTTACTCTCTATCACTACAGGGAGACACTGAAGCTTTCTTT; CDR3aa: CASSYSLSLQGDTEAFF
v_gene: TRBV7-8; len: 14; abundance: NA; j_gene: TRBJ1-1; d_gene: NA; CDR3nt: TGTGCCAGCAGCTCTCTCGGGGGAAACACTGAAGCTTTCTTT; CDR3aa: CASSSLGGNTEAFF
v_gene: TRBV2; len: 16; abundance: NA; j_gene: TRBJ1-2; d_gene: TRBD1; CDR3nt: TGTGCCAGCAGTTTTCCAGGACAGGGGAGTAACTATGGCTACACCTTC; CDR3aa: CASSFPGQGSNYGYTF
v_gene: TRBV2; len: 10; abundance: NA; j_gene: TRBJ2-1; d_gene: NA; CDR3nt: TGTGCCTGGGGGGACAATGAGCAGTTCTTC; CDR3aa: CAWGDNEQFF
v_gene: TRBV4-3; len: 14; abundance: NA; j_gene: TRBJ1-2; d_gene: TRBD1; CDR3nt: TGCGCCAGCAGCCTCCAGGACAGGGAAGGTGGCTACACCTTC; CDR3aa: CASSLQDREGGYTF
v_gene: TRBV19; len: 13; abundance: NA; j_gene: TRBJ1-5; d_gene: NA; CDR3nt: TGTGCCAGTAGTATCCAGGGGAGTCAGCCCCAGCATTTT; CDR3aa: CASSIQGSQPQHF
v_gene: TRBV29-1; len: 14; abundance: NA; j_gene: TRBJ1-1; d_gene: TRBD1; CDR3nt: TGCAGCGCAGGACAGGGGGCGAGTCTTACTGAAGCTTTCTTT; CDR3aa: CSAGQGASLTEAFF
v_gene: TRBV29-1; len: 15; abundance: many; j_gene: TRBJ1-2; d_gene: NA; CDR3nt: TGCAGCGTTGAAGATCTTATTGGGGAAAACTATGGCTACACCTTC; CDR3aa: CSVEDLIGENYGYTF
v_gene: TRBV7-2; len: 14; abundance: NA; j_gene: TRBJ1-2; d_gene: TRBD1; CDR3nt: TGTGCCAGCAGCTTTGACAGGGATTATCGTGGCTACACCTTC; CDR3aa: CASSFDRDYRGYTF
v_gene: TRBV23-1; len: 18; abundance: NA; j_gene: TRBJ2-5; d_gene: NA; CDR3nt: TGCGCCAGCAGTCAATCGGGGAAGGGTAGTAATGGTCAAGAGACCCAGTACTTC; CDR3aa: CASSQSGKGSNGQETQYF
v_gene: TRBV19; len: 13; abundance: NA; j_gene: TRBJ2-1; d_gene: NA; CDR3nt: TGTGCCAGTAGTACCGGGACAATCAATGAGCAGTTCTTC; CDR3aa: CASSTGTINEQFF
v_gene: TRBV5-1; len: 15; abundance: NA; j_gene: TRBJ2-1; d_gene: TRBD2; CDR3nt: TGCGCCAGCAGCATGTTAGCGGGGAGGGAGGGAGAGCAGTTCTTC; CDR3aa: CASSMLAGREGEQFF
v_gene: TRBV20-1; len: 14; abundance: NA; j_gene: TRBJ1-2; d_gene: NA; CDR3nt: TGCAGTGCTAGTGACGGTCTGGGGTCCGGTGGCTACACCTTC; CDR3aa: CSASDGLGSGGYTF
v_gene: TRBV11-2; len: 13; abundance: NA; j_gene: TRBJ1-6; d_gene: NA; CDR3nt: TGTGCCAGCAGCCGCTCAAGGGATTCACCCCTCCACTTT; CDR3aa: CASSRSRDSPLHF
v_gene: TRBV30; len: 15; abundance: NA; j_gene: TRBJ1-5; d_gene: NA; CDR3nt: TGTGCCTGGAGTGTCCCAGACAGCCGCAATCAGCCCCAGCATTTT; CDR3aa: CAWSVPDSRNQPQHF
v_gene: TRBV5-8; len: 16; abundance: NA; j_gene: TRBJ1-5; d_gene: NA; CDR3nt: TGTGCCAGCAGGTCACACTGGGCAGATAGCAATCAGCCCCAGCATTTT; CDR3aa: CASRSHWADSNQPQHF
v_gene: TRBV19; len: 13; abundance: NA; j_gene: TRBJ2-1; d_gene: NA; CDR3nt: TGTGCCAGTAGTGAGGGAAGCGGGAATGAGCAGTTCTTC; CDR3aa: CASSEGSGNEQFF
v_gene: TRBV5-1; len: 15; abundance: NA; j_gene: TRBJ1-6; d_gene: NA; CDR3nt: TGCGCCAGCAGACCCGTGCAGGGTCTGAATTCACCCCTCCACTTT; CDR3aa: CASRPVQGLNSPLHF
v_gene: TRBV28; len: 13; abundance: NA; j_gene: TRBJ2-7; d_gene: NA; CDR3nt: TGTGCCAGCCAACCGGGGGACACCTACGAGCAGTACTTC; CDR3aa: CASQPGDTYEQYF